This entry features one T cell receptor beta chain sequence. Clones were sequenced by immunoSEQ multiplex PCR, and TCRdb holds only the in-frame ones, with some missing. The data contain more than 60,000 clones, approximately 89% of them seen just once; the ten biggest clones take up roughly 6%. The source of the sample is a study of blood T cell repertoires in COVID-19. Whole-study context: Nucleic acid was either cDNA or gDNA, and it came from T cells, B-cell-depleted T cells, or PBMCs.

The V segment lost 5 bases and the J segment 6 bases; nucleotides outside the gene matches: 5. This CDR3 has 14 amino acids. CDR1 is LGHDT and CDR2 is YNNKEL in the germline V gene (reference sequence). Sequencing used peripheral blood. This chain uses TRBV3-1 (or the pseudogene TRBV3-2) with TRBJ1-5; 9 bases fit TRBD1. The receptor was isolated from a human donor in a cohort sampled during active COVID-19. The CDR3 sequence is CASSSTGGGQPQHF. CDR3 sequence (DNA): TGTGCCAGCAGCAGTACAGGGGGCGGTCAGCCCCAGCATTTT.